The 20 T cell receptor beta chains given below trace back to one sample, sequenced in a study of T cells in Graves' hyperthyroidism and ophthalmopathy. From RNA transcripts, TCR beta CDR3 regions were amplified. Initially, a first-round RT-PCR of the TCR CDR3 employed the HTBI primer set. One entry per CDR3 protein results from TCRdb running MiXCR on the multiplex PCR reads. The sample lists 390,000 or so distinct CDR3 sequences; under 15% were seen once. What was sequenced was blood. These receptors came from a man aged 18 to 29 with Graves' ophthalmopathy.

The chain recombines TRBV28 with TRBJ2-5, with TRBD2 matching over 8 bases. The CDR3 spans 14 residues. Germline V gene sequence: CDR1 MDHEN, CDR2 SYDVKM. The V gene end was trimmed by 3 bases and the J gene end by 5 bases; junction bases not matched to a gene: 5. The CDR3 bases are TGTGCCAGCAGTTTTCAGCGGGAGCTGGAGACCCAGTACTTC. Protein sequence: CASSFQRELETQYF.

This clonotype was counted at least ten times. The J gene is TRBJ2-7, the V gene TRBV5-1; TRBD1 matches 8 bases. Germline CDR1 is SGHRS and CDR2 is YFSETQ. The CDR3 extends over 15 amino acids. The ends lost 3 bases at V and 5 bases at J; junction bases unmatched: 10. Here the CDR3 reads CASSSRDRGLHEQYF. The CDR3, as DNA: TGCGCCAGCAGCTCCCGCGACAGGGGACTCCACGAGCAGTACTTC.

Only a few counts were recorded for this clonotype. A clone one base away is much larger, so this may be a read error. The CDR3 does not close with the conserved phenylalanine or tryptophan, likely indicating a read error. This sequence joins TRBV30 and TRBJ1-1, with 10 bases fitting TRBD1. V shed 4 bases and J 5 bases; nucleotides not matched to a gene: 16. This CDR3 has 17 amino acids. CDR1 and CDR2 (germline): GTSNPN, SVGIG (reference sequence). In DNA form, the CDR3 reads TGTGCCTGGACCCCTAGCTGGGACAGGGGAGGGAGAACTGAAGCTTTCCTT. This encodes CAWTPSWDRGGRTEAFL.

This clonotype occurred many times. The gene calls are TRBV15 and TRBJ2-7; D is perhaps TRBD1 (6 bases). Germline-derived CDR1 and CDR2 are LNHNV and YYDKDF (reference sequence). The CDR3 consists of 17 residues. The V end was cut by 0 bases, the J end by 2 bases, with 17 bases between. The CDR3 bases are TGTGCCACCAGCAGAGAGGTAGACAGGAGGTTCACCTACGAGCAGTACTTC. Residues: CATSREVDRRFTYEQYF. Variable domain in full (rest from reference TRBV15 and TRBJ2-7): DAMVIQNPRYQVTQFGKPVTLSCSQTLNHNVMYWYQQKSSQAPKLLFHYYDKDFNNEADTPDNFQSRRPNTSFCFLDIRSPGLGDTAMYLCATSREVDRRFTYEQYFGPGTRLTVT.

The sample holds many counts of this clonotype. The J gene is TRBJ1-3, the V gene TRBV6-1, with 7 bases matching TRBD1. Germline lookup yields CDR1 MNHNS and CDR2 SASEGT. V shed 5 bases and J 4 bases; nucleotides not matched to a gene: 14. CDR3 length: 17 residues. CDR3 region: CASSFGTVGFAGNTIYF. In DNA, the CDR3 is TGTGCCAGCAGTTTCGGGACAGTAGGTTTTGCGGGAAACACCATATATTTT.

This clonotype was counted at least ten times. V and J are TRBV24-1 and TRBJ2-3; a weak D match, TRBD2 (6 bases). This CDR3 has 14 residues. CDR1 is KGHDR and CDR2 is SFDVKD in the germline V gene. V was cut by 2 bases and J by 7 bases, with 12 bases left in between. The CDR3 loop is CATSDWGGTHTQYF. The DNA of the CDR3 is TGTGCCACCAGTGATTGGGGCGGGACGCATACGCAGTATTTT.

This clonotype has ten or more counts. The chain recombines TRBV7-9 with TRBJ1-2; D perhaps matches TRBD1 (6 bases). The germline V and J ends were trimmed by 1 base and 12 bases, with 9 bases remaining between them. Germline loops: CDR1 SEHNR, CDR2 FQNEAQ (reference sequence). CDR3 length: 11 amino acids. CDR3 region: CASSLGQVDTF. The CDR3 region has the DNA TGTGCCAGCAGCTTAGGACAGGTCGACACCTTC.

About this clonotype: A single base separates this from a much larger clone, so it may be a read error. This sequence joins TRBV11-2 and TRBJ2-1, with TRBD2 matching over 9 bases. The trim removed 3 bases at V and 10 bases at J, leaving 10 bases unmatched. Germline V gives CDR1 SGHAT, CDR2 FQNNGV. The CDR3 loop spans 15 amino acids. In DNA, the CDR3 is TGTGCCAGCAGCTTTAGCGGGAGAGGTCGGTACGAGCAGTTCTTC. Translated, it gives CASSFSGRGRYEQFF. Complete variable domain (other parts from reference TRBV11-2 and TRBJ2-1): EAGVAQSPRYKIIEKRQSVAFWCNPISGHATLYWYQQILGQGPKLLIQFQNNGVVDDSQLPKDRFSAERLKGVDSTLKIQPAKLEDSAVYLCASSFSGRGRYEQFFGPGTRLTVL.

There are many counts of this clonotype. The CDR3 DNA sequence: TGTGCCAGCAGCACCGTGCAAACGACCGGGGAGCTGTTTTTT. Amino acids: CASSTVQTTGELFF. The chain recombines TRBV7-6 with TRBJ2-2, with D hard to call. V gave up 5 bases and J gave up 5 bases, with 12 bases separating them. This CDR3 is built from 14 residues. CDR1 and CDR2 (germline): SGHVS, FNYEAQ.

In this sample, this clonotype turned up many times. This sequence joins TRBV5-8 and TRBJ1-4; D not resolved. The CDR3 has 13 residues. Germline values: CDR1 SGHTS, CDR2 YDEGEE. V was pared by 3 bases and J by 8 bases, with 11 bases between. The CDR3 spells CASSYEQGEKLFF. For the CDR3, the DNA is TGTGCCAGCAGCTATGAACAAGGCGAAAAACTGTTTTTT.

At least ten counts were recorded for this clonotype. The chain uses TRBV2 and TRBJ2-1; TRBD2 is a possible D gene (5 bases). V was trimmed by 9 bases and J by 4 bases, leaving 16 bases between them. CDR1 is SNHLY and CDR2 is FYNNEI in the germline V gene. The CDR3 covers 14 residues. The CDR3 DNA reads TGTGCCAGGAAGGTGGAGGTGGGGTACAATGAGCAGTTCTTC. Its protein is CARKVEVGYNEQFF. Drawing the rest from reference TRBV2 and TRBJ2-1, the complete variable domain is EPEVTQTPSHQVTQMGQEVILRCVPISNHLYFYWYRQILGQKVEFLVSFYNNEISEKSEIFDDQFSVERPDGSNFTLKIRSTKLEDSAMYFCARKVEVGYNEQFFGPGTRLTVL.

The table lists this clonotype with a few counts. The V gene is TRBV20-1, the J gene TRBJ2-3; D is unclear. Germline CDR1 DFQATT, CDR2 SNEGSKA (reference sequence). The germline V and J ends were trimmed by 4 bases and 2 bases, with 7 bases remaining between them. This CDR3 has 12 residues. CDR3 sequence: CSATDFTDTQYF. The CDR3 DNA follows: TGCAGTGCTACTGACTTCACAGATACGCAGTATTTT.

CDR3 in DNA: TGTGCCAGCAGCGTAGACGGACTAGCGGCGGGTATGGACATTCAGTACTTC. Residues: CASSVDGLAAGMDIQYF. The chain joins TRBV9 to TRBJ2-4, with 10 bases that match TRBD2. Trimming cost V 0 bases and J 8 bases; bases outside gene matches: 11. Germline V gives CDR1 SGDLS, CDR2 YYNGEE. The CDR3 is 17 amino acids. Based on the CDR3 plus reference TRBV9 and TRBJ2-4, the full variable domain is DSGVTQTPKHLITATGQRVTLRCSPRSGDLSVYWYQQSLDQGLQFLIQYYNGEERAKGNILERFSAQQFPDLHSELNLSSLELGDSALYFCASSVDGLAAGMDIQYFGAGTRLSVL.

This clonotype was observed at least ten times. CDR3 DNA: TGTGCCAGCAGCTTACCGCGGGGGGGGACCGGGGCCACTGAAGCTTTCTTT. As protein: CASSLPRGGTGATEAFF. V gene TRBV7-9 combines with J gene TRBJ1-1, with TRBD1 as a possible D gene (5 bases). CDR3 length: 17 residues. V was cut by 2 bases and J by 4 bases, with 20 bases left in between. Per germline, CDR1 SEHNR and CDR2 FQNEAQ (reference sequence).

This clonotype was seen ten or more times. This chain links TRBV18 with TRBJ2-7, with D maybe TRBD2 (6 bases). Germline CDR1 KGHSH, CDR2 LQKENI. V was clipped by 2 bases and J by 2 bases, with 10 bases between them. The CDR3 consists of 14 residues. In nucleotides, the CDR3 is TGTGCCAGCTCACCATCCGGGAGAACCTACGAGCAGTACTTC. It encodes CASSPSGRTYEQYF.

The chain combines TRBV29-1 with TRBJ1-4; D unclear. The CDR3 runs to 15 residues. CDR1 and CDR2 from the germline V gene are SQVTM and ANQGSEA. With 0 bases removed from V and 0 bases from J, the gap between germline ends came to 8 bases. CDR3 coding DNA: TGCAGCGTTGAAGACGCAATTGCAACTAATGAAAAACTGTTTTTT. Its protein product is CSVEDAIATNEKLFF. The full variable domain, completed using reference TRBV29-1 and TRBJ1-4, is SAVISQKPSRDICQRGTSLTIQCQVDSQVTMMFWYRQQPGQSLTLIATANQGSEATYESGFVIDKFPISRPNLTFSTLTVSNMSPEDSSIYLCSVEDAIATNEKLFFGSGTQLSVL.

To note about this clonotype: A read error may explain this, as a much larger clone is one base away. This chain links TRBV3-1 with TRBJ2-7; no clear D gene. The J call may not be correct, given that the DNA end is closer to TRBJ2-1. Germline-derived CDR1 and CDR2 are LGHDT and YNNKEL (reference sequence). There are 15 residues in the CDR3. The CDR3 sequence is CASSQEYGGSYEQFF. CDR3 DNA sequence: TGTGCCAGCAGCCAAGAATACGGCGGCTCCTACGAGCAGTTCTTC.

At least ten counts were recorded for this clonotype. This chain uses TRBV20-1 with TRBJ1-6; no definite D call. V gave up 0 bases and J gave up 6 bases, with 6 bases separating them. Germline CDR1 reads DFQATT; CDR2 reads SNEGSKA (reference sequence). The CDR3 has 13 amino acids. The CDR3 nucleotides are TGCAGTGCTAGAGACCGGGGTAATTCACCCCTCCACTTT. This codes for CSARDRGNSPLHF.

V and J are TRBV7-6 and TRBJ1-2, with TRBD1 as a possible D gene (6 bases). This CDR3 has 16 residues. The V end lost 3 bases, the J end lost 4 bases, and 18 bases lay between the germline ends. Germline V gene lookup returns CDR1 SGHVS and CDR2 FNYEAQ. The CDR3 region has the DNA TGTGCCAGCAGCTTCTGGGGGGGGGCGCTTCCCTATGGCTACACCTTC. Its translation is CASSFWGGALPYGYTF. Variable domain in full (rest from reference TRBV7-6 and TRBJ1-2): GAGVSQSPRYKVTKRGQDVALRCDPISGHVSLYWYRQALGQGPEFLTYFNYEAQQDKSGLPNDRFSAERPEGSISTLTIQRTEQRDSAMYRCASSFWGGALPYGYTFGSGTRLTVV.

This clonotype was observed a handful of times. This chain uses TRBV10-1 with TRBJ2-3, with D unresolved. The germline V gene encodes CDR1 WNHNN and CDR2 SYGVQD (reference sequence). With 3 bases removed from V and 2 bases from J, the gap between germline ends came to 3 bases. This CDR3 has 12 residues. In DNA, the CDR3 is TGCGCCAGCAGTGAAAACACAGATACGCAGTATTTT. Protein sequence: CASSENTDTQYF.